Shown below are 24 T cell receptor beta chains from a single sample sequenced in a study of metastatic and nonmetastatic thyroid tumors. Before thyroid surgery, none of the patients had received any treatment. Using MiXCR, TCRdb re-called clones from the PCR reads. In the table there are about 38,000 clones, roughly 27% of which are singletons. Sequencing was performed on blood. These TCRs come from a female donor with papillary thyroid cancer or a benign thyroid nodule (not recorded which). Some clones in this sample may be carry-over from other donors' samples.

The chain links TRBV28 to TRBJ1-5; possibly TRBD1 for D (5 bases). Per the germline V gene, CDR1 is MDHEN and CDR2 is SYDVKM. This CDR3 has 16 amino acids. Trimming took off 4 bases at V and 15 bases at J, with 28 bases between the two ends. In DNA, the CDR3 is TGTGCCAGCAGTTCCGAGGAGGTAAGGGGCAATCAGCCCAGGCATTTT. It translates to CASSSEEVRGNQPRHF.

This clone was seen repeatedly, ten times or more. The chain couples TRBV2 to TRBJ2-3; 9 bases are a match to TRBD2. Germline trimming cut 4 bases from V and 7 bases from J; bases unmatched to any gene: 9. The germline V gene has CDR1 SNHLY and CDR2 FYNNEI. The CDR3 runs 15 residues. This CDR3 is CASSGDGGRAYTQYF. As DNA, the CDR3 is TGTGCCAGCAGTGGGGATGGCGGGAGGGCCTATACGCAGTATTTT.

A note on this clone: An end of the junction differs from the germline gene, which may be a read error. The CDR3, as DNA: TGTGCTAGCAGCCCTTCACCGGGACTAGGCTACGAGCAGTACTTC. As protein: CASSPSPGLGYEQYF. The chain has TRBV7-7 and TRBJ2-7, with 8 bases identical to TRBD2. The germline gives CDR1 SSHAT, CDR2 FNYEAQ (reference sequence). The CDR3 totals 15 residues.

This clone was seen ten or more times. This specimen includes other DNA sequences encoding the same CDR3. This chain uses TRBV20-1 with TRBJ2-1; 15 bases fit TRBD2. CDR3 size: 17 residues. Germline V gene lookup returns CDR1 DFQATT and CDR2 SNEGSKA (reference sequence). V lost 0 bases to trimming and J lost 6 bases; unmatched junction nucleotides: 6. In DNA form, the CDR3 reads TGCAGTGCTAGAGATCTCAGGACTAGCGGGAGGGTCAATGAGCAGTTCTTC. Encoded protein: CSARDLRTSGRVNEQFF.

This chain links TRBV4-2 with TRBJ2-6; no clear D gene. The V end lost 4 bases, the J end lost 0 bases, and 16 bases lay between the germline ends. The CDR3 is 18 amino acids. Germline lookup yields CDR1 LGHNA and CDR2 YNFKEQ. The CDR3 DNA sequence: TGTGCCAGCAGCCGCGGTGGGGAAGAGAACTCTGGGGCCAACGTCCTGACTTTC. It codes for CASSRGGEENSGANVLTF.

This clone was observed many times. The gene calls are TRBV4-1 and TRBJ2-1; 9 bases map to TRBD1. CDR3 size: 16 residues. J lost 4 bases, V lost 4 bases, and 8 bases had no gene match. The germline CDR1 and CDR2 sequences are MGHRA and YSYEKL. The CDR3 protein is CASSRGGTGTYNEQFF. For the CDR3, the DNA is TGCGCCAGCAGCCGAGGCGGGACAGGGACGTACAATGAGCAGTTCTTC.

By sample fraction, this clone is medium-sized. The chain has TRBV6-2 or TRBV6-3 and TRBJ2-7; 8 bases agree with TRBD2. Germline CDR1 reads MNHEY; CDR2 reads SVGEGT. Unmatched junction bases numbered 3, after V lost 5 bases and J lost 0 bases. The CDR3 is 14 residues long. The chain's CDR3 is CASSVAGTSYEQYF. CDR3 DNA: TGTGCCAGCAGTGTAGCGGGGACCTCCTACGAGCAGTACTTC.

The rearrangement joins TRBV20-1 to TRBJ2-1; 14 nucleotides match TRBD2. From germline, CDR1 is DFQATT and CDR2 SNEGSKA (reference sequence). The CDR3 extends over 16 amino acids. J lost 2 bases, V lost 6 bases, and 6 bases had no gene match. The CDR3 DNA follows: TGCAGTGCCTCGACTAGCGGGAGGGCCACCTACAATGAGCAGTTCTTC. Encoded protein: CSASTSGRATYNEQFF.

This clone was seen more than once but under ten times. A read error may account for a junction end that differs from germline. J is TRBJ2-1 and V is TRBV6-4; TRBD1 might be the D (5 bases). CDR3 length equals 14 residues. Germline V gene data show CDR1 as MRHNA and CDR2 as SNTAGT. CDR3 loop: CASSLQLRGNDQFF. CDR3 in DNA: TGTGCCAGCAGCCTACAGCTAAGGGGCAATGATCAGTTCTTC.

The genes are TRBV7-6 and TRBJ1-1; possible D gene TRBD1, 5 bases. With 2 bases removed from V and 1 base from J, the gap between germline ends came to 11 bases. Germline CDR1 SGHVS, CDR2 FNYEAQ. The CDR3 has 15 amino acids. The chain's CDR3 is CASSLRAGSNTEAFF. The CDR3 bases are TGTGCCAGCAGCTTAAGGGCAGGGTCGAACACTGAAGCTTTCTTT.

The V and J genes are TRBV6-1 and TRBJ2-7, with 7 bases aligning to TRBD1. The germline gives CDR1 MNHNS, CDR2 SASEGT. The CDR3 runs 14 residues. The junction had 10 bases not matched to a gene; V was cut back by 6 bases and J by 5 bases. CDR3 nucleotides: TGTGCCAGCAGACGGACAGGCGACAGGAACGAGCAGTACTTC. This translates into CASRRTGDRNEQYF.

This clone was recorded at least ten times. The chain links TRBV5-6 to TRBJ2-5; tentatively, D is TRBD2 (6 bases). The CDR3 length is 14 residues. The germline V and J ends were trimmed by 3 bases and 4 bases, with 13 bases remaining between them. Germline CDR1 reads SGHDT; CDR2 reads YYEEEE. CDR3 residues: CASSSARGGETQYF. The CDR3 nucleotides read TGTGCCAGCAGCTCTGCGCGGGGAGGAGAGACCCAGTACTTC.

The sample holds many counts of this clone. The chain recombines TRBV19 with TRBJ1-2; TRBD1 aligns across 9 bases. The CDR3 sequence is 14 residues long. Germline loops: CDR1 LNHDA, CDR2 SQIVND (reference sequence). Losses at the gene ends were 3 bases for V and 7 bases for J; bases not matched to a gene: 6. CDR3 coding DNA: TGTGCCAGTAGTATCACGGGACAGGGAAGTGGCTACACCTTC. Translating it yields CASSITGQGSGYTF.

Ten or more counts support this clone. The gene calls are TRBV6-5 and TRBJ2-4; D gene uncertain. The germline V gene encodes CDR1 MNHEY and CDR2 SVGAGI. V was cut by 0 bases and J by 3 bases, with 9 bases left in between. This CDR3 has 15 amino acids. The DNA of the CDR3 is TGTGCCAGCAGTTACTCTCGTGTGGACAAAAACATTCAGTACTTC. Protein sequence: CASSYSRVDKNIQYF.

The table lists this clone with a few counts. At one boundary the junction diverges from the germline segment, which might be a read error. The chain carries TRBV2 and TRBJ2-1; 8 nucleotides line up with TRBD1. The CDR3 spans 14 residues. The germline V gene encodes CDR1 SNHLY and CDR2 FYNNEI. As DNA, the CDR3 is TGTGCCAGCCTTTTTGACAGGGGTGGTAATGAGCATTTCTTC. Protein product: CASLFDRGGNEHFF.

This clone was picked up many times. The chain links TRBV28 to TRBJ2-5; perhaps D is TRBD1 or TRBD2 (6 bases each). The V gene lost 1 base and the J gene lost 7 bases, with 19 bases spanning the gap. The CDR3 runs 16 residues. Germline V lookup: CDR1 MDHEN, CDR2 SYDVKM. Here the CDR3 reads CASSLSVGGRGGTQYF. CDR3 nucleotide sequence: TGTGCCAGCAGTTTATCGGTTGGAGGGAGAGGGGGGACCCAGTACTTC.

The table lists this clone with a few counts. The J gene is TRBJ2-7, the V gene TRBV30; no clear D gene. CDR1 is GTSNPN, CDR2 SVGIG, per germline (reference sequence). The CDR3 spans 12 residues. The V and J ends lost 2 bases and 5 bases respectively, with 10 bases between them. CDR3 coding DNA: TGTGCCTGGAGTCGGTCGGGCCACGAGCAGTACTTC. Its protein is CAWSRSGHEQYF.

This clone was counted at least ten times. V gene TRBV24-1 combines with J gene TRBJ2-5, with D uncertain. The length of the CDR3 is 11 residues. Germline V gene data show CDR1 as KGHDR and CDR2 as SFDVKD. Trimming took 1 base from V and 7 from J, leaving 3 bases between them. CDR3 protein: CATSDLGTQYF. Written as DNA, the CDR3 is TGTGCCACCAGTGATTTAGGGACCCAGTACTTC.

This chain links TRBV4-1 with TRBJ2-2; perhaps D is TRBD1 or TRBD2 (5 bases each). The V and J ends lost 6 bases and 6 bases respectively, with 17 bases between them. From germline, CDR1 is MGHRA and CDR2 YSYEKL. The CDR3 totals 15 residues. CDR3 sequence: CASRGRGVESGELFF. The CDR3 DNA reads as TGCGCCAGCAGAGGTAGAGGGGTAGAATCCGGGGAGCTGTTTTTT.

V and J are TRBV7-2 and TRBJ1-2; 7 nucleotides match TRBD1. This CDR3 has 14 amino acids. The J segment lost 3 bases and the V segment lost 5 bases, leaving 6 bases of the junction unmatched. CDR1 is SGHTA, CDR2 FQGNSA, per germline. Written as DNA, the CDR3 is TGTGCCAGCAGCCCCAACAGGGGCGACTATGGCTACACCTTC. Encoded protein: CASSPNRGDYGYTF.

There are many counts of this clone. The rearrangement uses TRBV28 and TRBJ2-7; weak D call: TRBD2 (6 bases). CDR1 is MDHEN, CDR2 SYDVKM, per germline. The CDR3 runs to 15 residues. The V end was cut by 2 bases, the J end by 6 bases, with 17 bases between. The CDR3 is CASSLRGGALGEQYF. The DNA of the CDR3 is TGTGCCAGCAGTTTACGTGGAGGGGCGCTTGGCGAGCAGTACTTC.

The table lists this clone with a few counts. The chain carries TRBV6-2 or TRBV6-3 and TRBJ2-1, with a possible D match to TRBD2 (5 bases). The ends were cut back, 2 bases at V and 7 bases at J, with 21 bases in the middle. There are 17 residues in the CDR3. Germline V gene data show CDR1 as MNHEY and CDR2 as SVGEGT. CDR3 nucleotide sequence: TGTGCCAGCAGTTACGCCGCCCGCCAGGCGGGCTTTAATGAGCAGTTCTTC. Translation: CASSYAARQAGFNEQFF.

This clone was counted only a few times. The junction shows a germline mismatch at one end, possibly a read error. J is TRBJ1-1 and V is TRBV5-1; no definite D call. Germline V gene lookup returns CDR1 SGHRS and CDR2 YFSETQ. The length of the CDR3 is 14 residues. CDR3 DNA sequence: TGCGCCAACAGCTTGGACGGAATAAACACTGAAGCTTTCTTT. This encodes CANSLDGINTEAFF.

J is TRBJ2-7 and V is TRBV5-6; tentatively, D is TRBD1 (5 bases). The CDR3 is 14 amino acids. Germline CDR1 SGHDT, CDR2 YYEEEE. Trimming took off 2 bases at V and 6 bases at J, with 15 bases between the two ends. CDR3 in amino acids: CASSFVQGSGEQYF. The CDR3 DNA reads TGTGCCAGCAGCTTCGTCCAGGGATCCGGCGAGCAGTACTTC.